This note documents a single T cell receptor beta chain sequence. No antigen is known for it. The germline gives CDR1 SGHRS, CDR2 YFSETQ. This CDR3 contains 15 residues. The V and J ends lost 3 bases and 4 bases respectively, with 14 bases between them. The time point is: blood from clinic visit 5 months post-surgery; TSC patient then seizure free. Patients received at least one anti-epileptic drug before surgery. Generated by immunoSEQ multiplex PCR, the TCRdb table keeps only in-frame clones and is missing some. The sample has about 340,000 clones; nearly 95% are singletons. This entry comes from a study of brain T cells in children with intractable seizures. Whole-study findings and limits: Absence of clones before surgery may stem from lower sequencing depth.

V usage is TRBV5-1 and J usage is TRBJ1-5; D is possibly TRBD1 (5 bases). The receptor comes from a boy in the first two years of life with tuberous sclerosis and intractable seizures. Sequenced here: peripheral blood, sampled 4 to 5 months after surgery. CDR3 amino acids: CASSSWGDPNQPQHF. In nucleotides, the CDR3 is TGCGCCAGCAGCTCTTGGGGCGACCCGAATCAGCCCCAGCATTTT.